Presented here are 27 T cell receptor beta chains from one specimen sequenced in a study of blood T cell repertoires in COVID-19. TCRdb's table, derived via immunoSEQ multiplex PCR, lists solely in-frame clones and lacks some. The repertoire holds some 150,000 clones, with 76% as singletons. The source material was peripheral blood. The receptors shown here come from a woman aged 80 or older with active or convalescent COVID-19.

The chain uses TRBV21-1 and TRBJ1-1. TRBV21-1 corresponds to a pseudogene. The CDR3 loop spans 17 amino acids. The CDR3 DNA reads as TGTGCCAGCAGCAAAGAGAATAGGGAGGTGGTGAACACTGAAGCTTTCTTT. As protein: CASSKENREVVNTEAFF.

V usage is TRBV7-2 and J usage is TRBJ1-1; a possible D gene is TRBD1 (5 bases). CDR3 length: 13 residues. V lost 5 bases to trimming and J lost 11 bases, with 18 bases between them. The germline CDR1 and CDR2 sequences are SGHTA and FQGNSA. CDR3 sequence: CASSATSRAPAFF. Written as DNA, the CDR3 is TGTGCCAGCAGCGCAACCAGCAGGGCACCTGCTTTCTTT.

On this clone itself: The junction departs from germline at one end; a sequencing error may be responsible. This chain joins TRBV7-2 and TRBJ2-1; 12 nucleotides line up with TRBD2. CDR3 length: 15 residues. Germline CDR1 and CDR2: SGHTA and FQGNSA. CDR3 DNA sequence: TGTGCCAGCAGCCTAGCGGGGGGGATCTACAATGAGCAGTTCTTC. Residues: CASSLAGGIYNEQFF.

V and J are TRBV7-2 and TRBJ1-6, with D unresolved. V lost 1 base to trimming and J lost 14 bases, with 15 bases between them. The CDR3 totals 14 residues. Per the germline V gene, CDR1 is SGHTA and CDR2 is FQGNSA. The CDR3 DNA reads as TGTGCCAGCAGCTTAGGGGCGGGCTTCTCATCCCTCCACTTT. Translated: CASSLGAGFSSLHF.

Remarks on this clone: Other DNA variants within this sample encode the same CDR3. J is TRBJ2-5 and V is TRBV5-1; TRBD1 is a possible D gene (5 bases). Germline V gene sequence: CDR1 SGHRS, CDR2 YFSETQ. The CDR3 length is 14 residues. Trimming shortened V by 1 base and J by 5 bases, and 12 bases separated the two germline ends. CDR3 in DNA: TGCGCCAGCAGCTTGACAGGTGGGGCGGAGACCCAGTACTTC. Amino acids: CASSLTGGAETQYF.

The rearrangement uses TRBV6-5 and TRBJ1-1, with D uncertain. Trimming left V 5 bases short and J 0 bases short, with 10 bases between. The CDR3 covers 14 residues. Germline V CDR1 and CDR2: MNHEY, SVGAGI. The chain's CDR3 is CASSSINLNTEAFF. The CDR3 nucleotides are TGTGCCAGCAGTAGCATAAATTTGAACACTGAAGCTTTCTTT.

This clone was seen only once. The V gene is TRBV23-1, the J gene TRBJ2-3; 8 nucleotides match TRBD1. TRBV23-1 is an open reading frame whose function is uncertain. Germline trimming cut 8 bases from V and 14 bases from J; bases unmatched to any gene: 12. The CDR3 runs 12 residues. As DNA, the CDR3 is TGCGCCAGCCAAGGAAACCGGGACAGGTCGTATTTT. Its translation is CASQGNRDRSYF.

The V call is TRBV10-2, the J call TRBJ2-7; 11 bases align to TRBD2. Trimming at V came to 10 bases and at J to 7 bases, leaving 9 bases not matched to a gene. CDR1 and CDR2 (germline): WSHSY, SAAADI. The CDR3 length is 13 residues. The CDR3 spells CATTTLAGGEQYF. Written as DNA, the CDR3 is TGCGCCACCACCACTCTAGCGGGGGGTGAGCAGTACTTC.

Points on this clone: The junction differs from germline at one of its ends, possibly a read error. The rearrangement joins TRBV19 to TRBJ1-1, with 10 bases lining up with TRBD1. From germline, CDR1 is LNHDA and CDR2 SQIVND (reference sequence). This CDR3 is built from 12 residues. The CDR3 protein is CASSKTGGEVFF. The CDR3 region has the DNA TGTGCCAGTAGTAAGACAGGGGGCGAAGTTTTCTTT.

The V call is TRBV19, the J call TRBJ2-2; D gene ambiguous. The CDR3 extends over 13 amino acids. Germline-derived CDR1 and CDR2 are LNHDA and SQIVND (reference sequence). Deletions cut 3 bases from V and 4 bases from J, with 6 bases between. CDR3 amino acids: CASSIAGTGELFF. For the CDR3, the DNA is TGTGCCAGTAGTATTGCCGGCACCGGGGAGCTGTTTTTT.

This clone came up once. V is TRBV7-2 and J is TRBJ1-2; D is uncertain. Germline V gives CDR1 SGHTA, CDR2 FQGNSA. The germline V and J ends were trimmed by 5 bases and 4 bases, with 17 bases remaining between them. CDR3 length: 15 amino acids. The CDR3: CASSKDPGRSYGYTF. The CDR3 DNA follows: TGTGCCAGCAGCAAAGACCCGGGGAGGAGCTATGGCTACACCTTC.

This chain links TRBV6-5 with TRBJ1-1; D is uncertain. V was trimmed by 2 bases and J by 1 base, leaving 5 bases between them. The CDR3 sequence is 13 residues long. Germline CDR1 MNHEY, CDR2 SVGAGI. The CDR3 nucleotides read TGTGCCAGCAGTTACACAGAGAACACTGAAGCTTTCTTT. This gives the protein CASSYTENTEAFF.

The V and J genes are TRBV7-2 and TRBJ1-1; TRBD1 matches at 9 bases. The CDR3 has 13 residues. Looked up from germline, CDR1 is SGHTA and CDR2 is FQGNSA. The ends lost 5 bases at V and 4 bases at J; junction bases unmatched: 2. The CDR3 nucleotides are TGTGCCAGCAGCAAGGGACAGGGCACTGAAGCTTTCTTT. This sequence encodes CASSKGQGTEAFF.

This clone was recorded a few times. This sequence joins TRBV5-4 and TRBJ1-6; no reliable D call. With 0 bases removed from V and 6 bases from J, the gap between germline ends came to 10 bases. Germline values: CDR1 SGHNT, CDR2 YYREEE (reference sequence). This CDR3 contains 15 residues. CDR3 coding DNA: TGTGCCAGCAGCTTGGCCGGAGGCGGTAATTCACCCCTCCACTTT. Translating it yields CASSLAGGGNSPLHF.

CDR3 residues: CASSARDSIYGYTF. CDR3 DNA: TGTGCCAGTAGTGCGCGGGACTCGATCTATGGCTACACCTTC. The chain has TRBV19 and TRBJ1-2; a weak D match, TRBD1 (5 bases). V gave up 5 bases and J gave up 4 bases, with 14 bases separating them. Per germline, CDR1 LNHDA and CDR2 SQIVND (reference sequence). The CDR3 covers 14 residues.

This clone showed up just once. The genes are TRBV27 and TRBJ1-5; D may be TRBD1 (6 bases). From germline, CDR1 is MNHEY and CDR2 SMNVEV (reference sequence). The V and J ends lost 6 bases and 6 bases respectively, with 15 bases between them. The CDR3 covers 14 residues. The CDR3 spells CASSDGRGSQPQHF. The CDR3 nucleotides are TGTGCCAGCAGCGATGGCAGGGGCAGTCAGCCCCAGCATTTT.

CDR3 sequence (DNA): TGTGCCAGCAGTGCCCCGACAGGACGCGGGGGGGACCTAAACATTCAGTACTTC. It yields the protein CASSAPTGRGGDLNIQYF. V gene TRBV6-2 or TRBV6-3 combines with J gene TRBJ2-4; 9 bases fit TRBD2. The V gene end was trimmed by 5 bases and the J gene end by 6 bases; junction bases not matched to a gene: 17. This CDR3 contains 18 residues. CDR1 MNHEY and CDR2 SVGEGT come from the germline V gene.

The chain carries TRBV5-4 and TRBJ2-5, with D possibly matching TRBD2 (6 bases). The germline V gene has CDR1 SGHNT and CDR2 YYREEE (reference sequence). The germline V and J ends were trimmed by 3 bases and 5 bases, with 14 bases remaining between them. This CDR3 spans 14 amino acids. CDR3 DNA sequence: TGTGCCAGCAGCTCCTCCTGGGGACTCGAGACCCAGTACTTC. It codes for CASSSSWGLETQYF. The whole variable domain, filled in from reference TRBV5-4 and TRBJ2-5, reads ETGVTQSPTHLIKTRGQQVTLRCSSQSGHNTVSWYQQALGQGPQFIFQYYREEENGRGNFPPRFSGLQFPNYSSELNVNALELDDSALYLCASSSSWGLETQYFGPGTRLLVL.

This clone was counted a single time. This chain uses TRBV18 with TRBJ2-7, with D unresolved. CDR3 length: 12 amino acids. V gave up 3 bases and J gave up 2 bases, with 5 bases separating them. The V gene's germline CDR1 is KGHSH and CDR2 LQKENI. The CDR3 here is CASSPAAYEQYF. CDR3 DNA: TGTGCCAGCTCACCGGCGGCCTACGAGCAGTACTTC.

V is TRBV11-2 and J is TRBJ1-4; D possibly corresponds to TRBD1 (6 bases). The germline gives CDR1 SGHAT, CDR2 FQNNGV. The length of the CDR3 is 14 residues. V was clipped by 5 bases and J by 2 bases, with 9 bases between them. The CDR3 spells CASSRGQTNEKLFF. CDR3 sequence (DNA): TGTGCCAGCAGCCGCGGACAGACTAATGAAAAACTGTTTTTT.

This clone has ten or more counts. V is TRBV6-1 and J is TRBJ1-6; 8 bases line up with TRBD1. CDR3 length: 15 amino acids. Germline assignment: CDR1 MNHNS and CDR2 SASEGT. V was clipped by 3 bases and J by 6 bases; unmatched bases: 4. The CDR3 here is CASSDPTGANSPLHF. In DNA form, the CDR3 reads TGTGCCAGCAGTGATCCGACAGGGGCTAATTCACCCCTCCACTTT.

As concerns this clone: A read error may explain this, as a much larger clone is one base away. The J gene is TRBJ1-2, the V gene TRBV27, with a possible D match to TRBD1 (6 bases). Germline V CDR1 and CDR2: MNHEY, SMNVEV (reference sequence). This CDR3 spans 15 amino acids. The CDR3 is CASRSPLRGYYGHTF. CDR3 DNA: TGTGCCAGCAGATCTCCCCTGAGGGGGTACTATGGCCACACCTTC.

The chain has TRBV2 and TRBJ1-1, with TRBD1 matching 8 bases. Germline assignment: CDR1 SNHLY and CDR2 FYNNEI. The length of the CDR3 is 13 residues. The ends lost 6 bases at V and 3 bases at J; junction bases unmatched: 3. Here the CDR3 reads CASRMTGDTEAFF. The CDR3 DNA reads TGTGCCAGCAGAATGACAGGGGACACTGAAGCTTTCTTT.

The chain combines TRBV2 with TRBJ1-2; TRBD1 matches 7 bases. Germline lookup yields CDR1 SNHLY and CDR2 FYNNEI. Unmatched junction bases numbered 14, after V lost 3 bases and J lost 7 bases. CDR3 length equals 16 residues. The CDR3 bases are TGTGCCAGCAGTGACGACGAAGGGACAGTAGAGTCTGGCTACACCTTC. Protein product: CASSDDEGTVESGYTF.

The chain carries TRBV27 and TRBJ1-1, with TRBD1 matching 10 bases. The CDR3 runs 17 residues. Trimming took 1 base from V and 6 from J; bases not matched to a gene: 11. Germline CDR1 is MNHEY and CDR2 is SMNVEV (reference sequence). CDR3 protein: CASSLFGGRDRGSEAFF. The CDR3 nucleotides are TGTGCCAGCAGTTTATTTGGGGGTCGGGACAGGGGATCTGAAGCTTTCTTT.

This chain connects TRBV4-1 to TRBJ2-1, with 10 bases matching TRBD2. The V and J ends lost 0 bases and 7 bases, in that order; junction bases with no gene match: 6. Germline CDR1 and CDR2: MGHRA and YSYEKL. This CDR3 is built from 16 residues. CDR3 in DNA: TGCGCCAGCAGCCAAGATCCAGCGGGGGGGCAGAATGAGCAGTTCTTC. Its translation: CASSQDPAGGQNEQFF.

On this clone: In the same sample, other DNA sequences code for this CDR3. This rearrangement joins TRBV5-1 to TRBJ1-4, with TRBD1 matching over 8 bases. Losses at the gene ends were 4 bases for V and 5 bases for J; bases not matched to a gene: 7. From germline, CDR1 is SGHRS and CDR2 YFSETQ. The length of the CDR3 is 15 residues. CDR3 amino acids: CASSQGQGKNEKLFF. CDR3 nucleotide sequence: TGCGCCAGCAGCCAAGGACAGGGCAAGAATGAAAAACTGTTTTTT.